This is a list of T cell receptor beta chains from one sample in a study of T-cell reconstitution after alpha-beta-depleted transplantation in children. MiXCR, run by TCRdb on the PCR reads, gives a single entry per CDR3 protein. The sample shows around 500,000 distinct CDR3 sequences, about 12% of them seen only once. The material was PBMCs from the stem cell graft donor, obtained from the stem cell graft. The receptors come from a human donor who donated a stem cell graft to a child with combined immunodeficiency. CDR3s include the opening cysteine and the closing phenylalanine or tryptophan. D genes are given only for firm matches. Clone size is not always given. Where it is, it says once, few, many or a class for expanded clones.

size	V	J	D	DNA	CDR3
many	TRBV10-3	TRBJ2-3	NA	TGTGCCATCAGACGAGACCCAGAGTCCACAGATACGCAGTATTTT	CAIRRDPESTDTQYF
few	TRBV2	TRBJ2-1	TRBD2	TGTGCCAGCAGTGAACTAGCGGGGGACTACAATGAGCAGTTCTTC	CASSELAGDYNEQFF
NA	TRBV7-9	TRBJ2-5	TRBD2	TGTGCCAGCGCTACTAGCGGGGGGTCGGAGACCCAGTACTTC	CASATSGGSETQYF
many	TRBV4-3	TRBJ1-2	NA	TGCGCCAGCAGCCAAGATCACAATGAGCCCAACTATGGCTACACCTTC	CASSQDHNEPNYGYTF
NA	TRBV29-1	TRBJ1-1	NA	TGCAGCGTTCAGGGACACCTCGGTCCGACTGAAGCTTTCTTT	CSVQGHLGPTEAFF
few	TRBV6-2/TRBV6-3	TRBJ2-2	NA	TGTGCCAGCAGTTACTCGAGATGGCGCTTTGGGGAGCTGTTTTTT	CASSYSRWRFGELFF
many	TRBV27	TRBJ2-1	TRBD2	TGTGCCAGCAGTCCCGGACTAGCGGGGGTCAGATACAATGAGCAGTTCTTC	CASSPGLAGVRYNEQFF
many	TRBV9	TRBJ2-3	NA	TGTGCCAGCAGCGTAGCCCCCAGCGCCAGCACAGATACGCAGTATTTT	CASSVAPSASTDTQYF
many	TRBV7-8	TRBJ1-3	NA	TGTGCCAGCAGCTCCCGCGGGGGCACCATATATTTT	CASSSRGGTIYF
NA	TRBV12-3/TRBV12-4	TRBJ1-2	NA	TGTGCCAGCAGCGGAGGGGGGACAATCTATGGCTACACCTTC	CASSGGGTIYGYTF
few	TRBV5-1	TRBJ1-2	NA	TGCGCCAGCAGCAAGGGACCGAGCTATGGCTACACCTTC	CASSKGPSYGYTF
NA	TRBV15	TRBJ2-3	TRBD1	TGTGCCACCAGCGTGGGACAGGGCATAGATACGCAGTATTTT	CATSVGQGIDTQYF
many	TRBV12-3/TRBV12-4	TRBJ2-5	TRBD1	TGTGCCAGCAGCAAGGGACAGCCAGAGACCCAGTACTTC	CASSKGQPETQYF
many	TRBV5-1	TRBJ1-2	TRBD1	TGCGCCAGCAGCGCTGGGACAGGGTATGGCTACACCTTC	CASSAGTGYGYTF
many	TRBV7-9	TRBJ1-5	NA	TGTGCCAGCAGCTTAGACGGTTTCGGATTCAATCAGCCCCAGCATTTT	CASSLDGFGFNQPQHF
many	TRBV4-2	TRBJ2-3	TRBD2	TGTGCCAGCAGCCCAGCGGGGGCCCTCACAGATACGCAGTATTTT	CASSPAGALTDTQYF
once	TRBV15	TRBJ1-1	NA	TGTGCCACCAGCCCCGGGAGGGTCCCTAACACTGAAGCTTTCTTT	CATSPGRVPNTEAFF
NA	TRBV12-3/TRBV12-4	TRBJ1-5	NA	TGTGCCAGCAGTTTGGGCTTATATAATCAGCCCCAGCATTTT	CASSLGLYNQPQHF
NA	TRBV20-1	TRBJ2-7	NA	TGCAGTGCTAGGGGGTACGAGCAGTACTTC	CSARGYEQYF
many	TRBV12-3/TRBV12-4	TRBJ1-5	NA	TGTGCCAGCGGGTCGGAGAGCAATCAGCCCCAGCATTTT	CASGSESNQPQHF
many	TRBV27	TRBJ2-7	TRBD1	TGTGCCAGCAGTTTGGGGCCAATAGGACAGGCCTTTACCTACGAGCAGTACTTC	CASSLGPIGQAFTYEQYF
many	TRBV9	TRBJ2-3	NA	TGTGCCAGCAGCGTAGGTTGGAGTGCAGATACGCAGTATTTT	CASSVGWSADTQYF
few	TRBV5-1	TRBJ2-7	NA	TGCGCCAGCAGCTTGGGCACGGTAAATCCCTACGAGCAGTACTTC	CASSLGTVNPYEQYF
few	TRBV5-1	TRBJ2-1	TRBD1	TGCGCCAGCAGCCAGCCCACAGGGGCCGTGAGTAATGAGCAGTTCTTC	CASSQPTGAVSNEQFF
NA	TRBV6-5	TRBJ1-1	NA	TGTGCCAGCAGTTACTCGAAGTGTACCCGTTTTTTTGGTAACACTGAAGCTTTCTTT	CASSYSKCTRFFGNTEAFF
few	TRBV7-9	TRBJ2-3	NA	TGTGCCAGCAGCTTCACCCTCTCAGGCACAGATACGCAGTATTTT	CASSFTLSGTDTQYF
few	TRBV6-2/TRBV6-3	TRBJ2-7	TRBD1	TGTGCCAGCAGTTACTTACAGGGGATCTACGAGCAGTACTTC	CASSYLQGIYEQYF
NA	TRBV24-1	TRBJ2-2	NA	TGTGCCACCAGTGATTTGTCAGCTACGAACACCGGGGAGCTGTTTTTT	CATSDLSATNTGELFF
few	TRBV6-5	TRBJ1-1	NA	TGTGCCAGCAGTTACTCGACGGGGGCGACTGAAGCTTTCTTT	CASSYSTGATEAFF
few	TRBV2	TRBJ2-1	TRBD2	TGTGCCAGCAGGGGACTAGCGGGGGAACCTAGGCACAATGAGCAGTTCTTC	CASRGLAGEPRHNEQFF
few	TRBV6-2/TRBV6-3	TRBJ1-2	NA	TGTGCCAGCAGTTACTACAGCTATGGCTACACCTTC	CASSYYSYGYTF
few	TRBV5-5	TRBJ2-7	NA	TGTGCCAGCAGCCTGGACACCCACGAGCAGTACTTC	CASSLDTHEQYF
few	TRBV7-8	TRBJ2-7	TRBD2	TGTGCCAGCAGCTTAAACGTTAATCTAGCGGGTGACTACGAGCAGTACTTC	CASSLNVNLAGDYEQYF
NA	TRBV12-3/TRBV12-4	TRBJ2-1	TRBD2	TGTGCCAGCAGTCGGCCCGGTAGCGGGAGTAGTGAGCAGTTCTTC	CASSRPGSGSSEQFF
few	TRBV11-2	TRBJ2-7	TRBD1	TGTGCCAGCAGCTCCATTCGACAGGGGACCTACGAGCAGTACTTC	CASSSIRQGTYEQYF
few	TRBV2	TRBJ2-1	TRBD2	TGTGCCAGCAGCGAGGTGGGTAGCGGGAGATACAATGAGCAGTTCTTC	CASSEVGSGRYNEQFF
NA	TRBV6-2/TRBV6-3	TRBJ2-7	NA	TGTGCCAGCAGTCCTGGGAGCCTAGCTTACAGCTCCTACGAGCAGTACTTC	CASSPGSLAYSSYEQYF
NA	TRBV7-2	TRBJ2-3	NA	TGTGCCAGCAGCTCACGTCAAATCCCCCACACAGATACGCAGTATTTT	CASSSRQIPHTDTQYF
many	TRBV5-1	TRBJ2-7	TRBD1	TGCGCCAGCAGCTTGCGCCGAAGGGGGCTATCCTACGAGCAGTACTTC	CASSLRRRGLSYEQYF
NA	TRBV20-1	TRBJ2-7	NA	TGCAGTGCTAGATCGGGCGGGCGTGGCGAGCAGTACTTC	CSARSGGRGEQYF
NA	TRBV20-1	TRBJ2-3	NA	TGCAGTGCTAGACTACCGACGGGGATGAGGGTGGGGACAGATACGCAGTATTTT	CSARLPTGMRVGTDTQYF
many	TRBV5-1	TRBJ2-1	NA	TGCGCCAGCAGCTCGACTAGTTTTGAGCAGTTCTTC	CASSSTSFEQFF
few	TRBV20-1	TRBJ2-2	TRBD1	TGCAGTGCCTACAGGGGTAACACCGGGGAGCTGTTTTTT	CSAYRGNTGELFF
many	TRBV24-1	TRBJ2-1	NA	TGTGCCACCAGTGATTCCCGGGAGCAGTTCTTC	CATSDSREQFF
many	TRBV6-2/TRBV6-3	TRBJ2-1	TRBD2	TGTGCCAGCAGTTACATGGGACTAGCGTCCAGCTCCTACAATGAGCAGTTCTTC	CASSYMGLASSSYNEQFF
few	TRBV6-2/TRBV6-3	TRBJ1-5	NA	TGTGCCAGCAGTTATCAACTCTACAGTCAGCCCCAGCATTTT	CASSYQLYSQPQHF
few	TRBV6-5	TRBJ1-6	NA	TGTGCCAGCAGTTACTACCGGACGGCCTATAATTCACCCCTCCACTTT	CASSYYRTAYNSPLHF
NA	TRBV7-8	TRBJ2-7	TRBD1	TGTGCCAGCAGCTCAGCCCAAAACCTGGACAGGGAAGGCTACGAGCAGTACTTC	CASSSAQNLDREGYEQYF
many	TRBV12-3/TRBV12-4	TRBJ2-2	TRBD2	TGTGCCAGCATGATAGCGGGGAGGACCGGGGAGCTGTTTTTT	CASMIAGRTGELFF
NA	TRBV5-5	TRBJ2-7	NA	TGTGCCAGCAGCTTGGAGATGGCGGGATCCTCCTACGAGCAGTACTTC	CASSLEMAGSSYEQYF
NA	TRBV6-5	TRBJ2-3	NA	TGTGCCAGCAGTTACGGGACCGAAACTAGCACAGATACGCAGTATTTT	CASSYGTETSTDTQYF
NA	TRBV12-3/TRBV12-4	TRBJ2-5	TRBD2	TGTGCCAGCAGTTTCTTGGGCAGGGCACCGGGGGGAGAGACCCAGTACTTC	CASSFLGRAPGGETQYF
few	TRBV12-3/TRBV12-4	TRBJ2-7	TRBD2	TGTGCCAGCAGTTCCAGCGGCGGGGGGCGTATGGACGAGCAGTACTTC	CASSSSGGGRMDEQYF
few	TRBV11-2	TRBJ2-3	NA	TGTGCCAGCAGCTTAGAGAGGGTTGCAGATACGCAGTATTTT	CASSLERVADTQYF
few	TRBV7-9	TRBJ1-2	NA	TGTGCCAGCAGCTTAGCATGGTCCTATGGCTACACCTTC	CASSLAWSYGYTF
NA	TRBV10-3	TRBJ1-5	NA	TGTGCCATCAGTGAATGGGCAGCCAAGGAGGGCAATCAGCCCCAGCATTTT	CAISEWAAKEGNQPQHF
few	TRBV7-9	TRBJ2-7	NA	TGTGCCAGCAGCTTGCCAGGGAGAGGTTACGAGCAGTACTTC	CASSLPGRGYEQYF
few	TRBV2	TRBJ2-1	NA	TGTGCCAGCAGTGAGTCTGGGGACGCGGGATACAATGAGCAGTTCTTC	CASSESGDAGYNEQFF
few	TRBV29-1	TRBJ1-2	NA	TGCAGCGTTGAGAACAGTATAACTTATGGCTACACCTTC	CSVENSITYGYTF